Shown below are 31 T cell receptor beta chains from a single sample sequenced in a study of blood T cells in healthy people across ages. Primed by a sample-barcoded 5' primer and a J-beta primer mix, a second PCR proceeded for roughly 6 to 12 cycles. TCRdb independently ran MiXCR on the 5' RACE reads; one entry per CDR3 protein. This sample has around 1,100,000 distinct CDR3 sequences, with around two fifths found just once. The sample taken for sequencing was blood. The source of these receptors is a man younger than 35 in good health.

The CDR3 reads CSASSVAGILTDTQYF. CDR3 nucleotide sequence: TGCAGTGCTAGTAGCGTAGCGGGGATCCTCACAGATACGCAGTATTTT. The rearrangement links TRBV20-1 to TRBJ2-3, with 8 bases that match TRBD2. Losses at the gene ends were 3 bases for V and 2 bases for J; bases not matched to a gene: 10. Germline loops: CDR1 DFQATT, CDR2 SNEGSKA (reference sequence). CDR3 length: 16 residues.

V and J are TRBV3-1 and TRBJ2-3, with 7 bases aligning to TRBD1. CDR1 LGHDT and CDR2 YNNKEL come from the germline V gene (reference sequence). Germline trimming cut 1 base from V and 1 base from J; bases unmatched to any gene: 2. The CDR3 runs to 15 residues. The CDR3 sequence is CASSQGDSGTDTQYF. CDR3 nucleotides: TGTGCCAGCAGCCAAGGGGACAGCGGCACAGATACGCAGTATTTT.

This clonotype was seen more than once but under ten times. This chain joins TRBV20-1 and TRBJ2-3; 8 bases line up with TRBD2. The V segment lost 1 base and the J segment 4 bases; nucleotides outside the gene matches: 1. The CDR3 spans 13 residues. From germline, CDR1 is DFQATT and CDR2 SNEGSKA (reference sequence). The CDR3 reads CSARVGGADTQYF. The CDR3 region has the DNA TGCAGTGCTAGAGTCGGGGGGGCAGATACGCAGTATTTT.

V and J are TRBV7-2 and TRBJ2-4; a possible D gene is TRBD2 (7 bases). The better agreement between TRBJ2-5 and the DNA end casts doubt on the J call. Germline CDR1 and CDR2: SGHTA and FQGNSA. This CDR3 spans 15 amino acids. This chain's CDR3 is CASSPAGAEQETQYF. DNA for the CDR3: TGTGCCAGCAGCCCCGCGGGGGCTGAACAAGAGACCCAGTACTTC.

The chain is built from TRBV2 and TRBJ2-3; D unresolved. The V end was cut by 7 bases, the J end by 1 base, with 9 bases between. CDR3 length: 13 residues. Germline V gene lookup returns CDR1 SNHLY and CDR2 FYNNEI. The CDR3 region has the DNA TGTGCCAGCATCGGTGGCCGCACAGATACGCAGTATTTT. Translated, it gives CASIGGRTDTQYF.

This clonotype was observed a few times. The rearrangement links TRBV7-9 to TRBJ1-2; weak D call: TRBD1 (5 bases). Trimming took off 3 bases at V and 2 bases at J, with 13 bases between the two ends. CDR3 length: 15 amino acids. Germline-derived CDR1 and CDR2 are SEHNR and FQNEAQ (reference sequence). The CDR3 DNA follows: TGTGCCAGCAGCTTCCTAACAGGTCAAAACTATGGCTACACCTTC. Translation: CASSFLTGQNYGYTF.

This clonotype was seen many times. V and J are TRBV11-2 and TRBJ2-3, with 11 bases aligning to TRBD2. The CDR3 has 16 residues. Germline values: CDR1 SGHAT, CDR2 FQNNGV. V was clipped by 1 base and J by 2 bases; unmatched bases: 2. The CDR3 coding sequence is TGTGCCAGCAGCTTAGTAGCGGGGGGGAACACAGATACGCAGTATTTT. Translation gives CASSLVAGGNTDTQYF.

As to this clonotype: A read error is possible here, since a much larger clone lies one base away. V gene TRBV12-3 or TRBV12-4 combines with J gene TRBJ1-2; a weak D match, TRBD1 (5 bases). CDR3 size: 14 residues. The DNA of the CDR3 is TGTGCCCGCAGTCCCGGGGCCGCTAACTATGGCTACACCTTC. It specifies CARSPGAANYGYTF.

The chain uses TRBV20-1 and TRBJ2-3, with TRBD1 identical over 7 bases. Losses at the gene ends were 1 base for V and 2 bases for J; bases not matched to a gene: 6. CDR1 and CDR2 from the germline V gene are DFQATT and SNEGSKA (reference sequence). This CDR3 comprises 15 residues. This CDR3 is CSARGQGPNTDTQYF. CDR3 coding DNA: TGCAGTGCTAGAGGACAGGGACCGAACACAGATACGCAGTATTTT.

A few counts support this clonotype. The J gene is TRBJ2-7, the V gene TRBV5-6; the match to TRBD1 covers 9 bases. This CDR3 region has 15 residues. Per the germline V gene, CDR1 is SGHDT and CDR2 is YYEEEE. V shed 4 bases and J 7 bases; nucleotides not matched to a gene: 12. The CDR3 DNA reads TGTGCCAGCAGCGGAAGGACAGGGGCCTACAATGAGCAGTACTTC. Translating it yields CASSGRTGAYNEQYF.

The table lists this clonotype with a few counts. The CDR3 sequence: CASRTGPSGEYNEQFF. The DNA of the CDR3 is TGTGCCAGCAGAACCGGACCAAGCGGGGAATACAATGAGCAGTTCTTC. The V gene is TRBV6-2 or TRBV6-3, the J gene TRBJ2-1, with 7 nucleotides matching TRBD2. Trimming at V came to 6 bases and at J to 4 bases, leaving 12 bases not matched to a gene. Germline loops: CDR1 MNHEY, CDR2 SVGEGT. The CDR3 extends over 16 amino acids.

This rearrangement joins TRBV10-3 to TRBJ2-5; 9 positions match TRBD2. The CDR3 is 14 residues long. Unmatched junction bases numbered 19, after V lost 10 bases and J lost 13 bases. Germline V gives CDR1 ENHRY, CDR2 SYGVKD. CDR3 in amino acids: CATKTSGSYNERYF. The CDR3, as DNA: TGTGCCACGAAGACTAGCGGTTCCTACAATGAGCGGTACTTC.

This clonotype was counted a few times. The chain uses TRBV12-3 or TRBV12-4 and TRBJ2-1; D call uncertain. The ends were cut back, 11 bases at V and 4 bases at J, with 9 bases in the middle. This CDR3 is built from 11 residues. CDR3 region: CASGEYNEQFF. The DNA for the CDR3 is TGTGCCTCTGGGGAATACAATGAGCAGTTCTTC.

J is TRBJ2-5 and V is TRBV20-1; 9 bases are a match to TRBD2. V shed 2 bases and J 5 bases; nucleotides not matched to a gene: 12. Germline V gene data show CDR1 as DFQATT and CDR2 as SNEGSKA (reference sequence). This CDR3 spans 16 amino acids. Here the CDR3 reads CSARFGRASGVETQYF. For the CDR3, the DNA is TGCAGTGCTAGATTTGGTAGGGCTAGCGGGGTTGAGACCCAGTACTTC.

At least ten counts were recorded for this clonotype. The chain joins TRBV29-1 to TRBJ1-2; D may be TRBD1 (6 bases). CDR3 length: 13 residues. Trimming removed 3 bases from V and 5 bases from J, with 13 bases in between. Germline V CDR1 and CDR2: SQVTM, ANQGSEA. Here the CDR3 DNA reads TGCAGCGTTGACGAGGACAGCCAGTATGGCTACACCTTC. Amino acids: CSVDEDSQYGYTF.

A few counts support this clonotype. The chain recombines TRBV12-3 or TRBV12-4 with TRBJ2-2; 8 positions agree with TRBD1. The CDR3 length is 17 residues. J lost 0 bases, V lost 4 bases, and 7 bases had no gene match. CDR3 in DNA: TGTGCCAGCAGTTCAGAGACAGGGGAACCGAACACCGGGGAGCTGTTTTTT. Translating gives CASSSETGEPNTGELFF.

The genes are TRBV20-1 and TRBJ2-3, with 8 bases fitting TRBD2. CDR3 length: 17 residues. Germline assignment: CDR1 DFQATT and CDR2 SNEGSKA (reference sequence). The V segment lost 0 bases and the J segment 3 bases; nucleotides outside the gene matches: 11. The CDR3 loop reads CSARDGGGKRGTDTQYF. The CDR3 nucleotides are TGCAGTGCTAGAGATGGGGGAGGGAAGCGGGGGACAGATACGCAGTATTTT.

V usage is TRBV6-5 and J usage is TRBJ2-1; D ambiguous. Germline CDR1 is MNHEY and CDR2 is SVGAGI. This CDR3 has 16 amino acids. V lost 0 bases, J lost 10 bases, and 19 bases lay in between. The CDR3 DNA follows: TGTGCCAGCAGTTACTCGATTCGAGGATACACCTACGAGCAGTTCTTC. This sequence encodes CASSYSIRGYTYEQFF.

This clonotype appeared a few times. V usage is TRBV7-2 and J usage is TRBJ1-2; D is uncertain. CDR1 SGHTA and CDR2 FQGNSA come from the germline V gene. Between the trimmed V and J ends, which lost 1 base and 8 bases, there was a span of 8 bases. The CDR3 contains 12 residues. CDR3 sequence reads: CASSLGMGGYTF. The CDR3 DNA is TGTGCCAGCAGCTTAGGCATGGGAGGCTACACCTTC.

The chain combines TRBV7-2 with TRBJ2-2; the match to TRBD2 covers 10 bases. Germline CDR1 reads SGHTA; CDR2 reads FQGNSA. The trim removed 0 bases at V and 1 base at J, leaving 17 bases unmatched. The CDR3 is 22 residues long. The CDR3 spells CASSLAATGLARLGVNTGELFF. CDR3 bases: TGTGCCAGCAGCTTAGCCGCCACGGGACTAGCGCGACTAGGGGTGAACACCGGGGAGCTGTTTTTT.

V gene TRBV6-2 or TRBV6-3 combines with J gene TRBJ2-7; 10 nucleotides agree with TRBD2. Germline CDR1 MNHEY, CDR2 SVGEGT. The CDR3 consists of 16 residues. V lost 2 bases and J lost 3; bases outside the gene matches: 7. This CDR3 reads CASSYVSAGGYYEQYF. DNA for the CDR3: TGTGCCAGCAGTTACGTTTCAGCGGGAGGGTACTACGAGCAGTACTTC.

The chain uses TRBV7-2 and TRBJ1-5; TRBD1 matches 7 bases. J gave up 5 bases and V 5 bases, and 18 bases lay outside the gene matches. The CDR3 runs to 18 residues. Germline CDR1 is SGHTA and CDR2 is FQGNSA. The CDR3 nucleotides are TGTGCCAGCAGCCCACTTACCTCCGGGACAGTAGCCCATCAGCCCCAGCATTTT. Its translation is CASSPLTSGTVAHQPQHF.

The chain employs TRBV12-3 or TRBV12-4 and TRBJ2-7; no reliable D call. V lost 7 bases and J 6 bases, leaving 4 bases between the germline ends. This CDR3 is built from 9 residues. The CDR3 is CASNFEQYF. The CDR3 nucleotides read TGTGCCAGCAATTTCGAGCAGTACTTC.

This sequence joins TRBV18 and TRBJ1-1; possibly TRBD1 for D (5 bases). Germline V gene data show CDR1 as KGHSH and CDR2 as LQKENI. The germline V and J ends were trimmed by 4 bases and 8 bases, with 14 bases remaining between them. The CDR3 is 13 residues long. CDR3 in DNA: TGTGCCAGCTCACGCAGGGACCGCGGGGAAGCTTTCTTT. It specifies CASSRRDRGEAFF.

V is TRBV20-1 and J is TRBJ1-1; 7 bases align to TRBD1. V lost 3 bases to trimming and J lost 4 bases; unmatched junction nucleotides: 5. Germline V gene sequence: CDR1 DFQATT, CDR2 SNEGSKA (reference sequence). The CDR3 extends over 13 amino acids. In nucleotides, the CDR3 is TGCAGTGCTAGCCGACAGGGTATCACTGAAGCTTTCTTT. Protein sequence: CSASRQGITEAFF.

This chain links TRBV20-1 with TRBJ2-5, with a weak D call TRBD2 (5 bases). The V end lost 0 bases, the J end lost 11 bases, and 16 bases lay between the germline ends. The CDR3 loop spans 13 amino acids. From germline, CDR1 is DFQATT and CDR2 SNEGSKA (reference sequence). For the CDR3, the DNA is TGCAGTGCTAGAGAATCTGGACGGGATGAGCAGTACTTC. This translates into CSARESGRDEQYF.

The rearrangement links TRBV28 to TRBJ2-3; 10 bases agree with TRBD1. CDR1 is MDHEN, CDR2 SYDVKM, per germline. Trimming cost V 1 base and J 5 bases; bases outside gene matches: 6. CDR3 length equals 16 residues. Here the CDR3 reads CASSLYDRGQVDTQYF. CDR3 sequence (DNA): TGTGCCAGCAGTTTATATGACAGGGGGCAAGTAGATACGCAGTATTTT.

This chain connects TRBV5-1 to TRBJ1-5, with 10 bases identical to TRBD1. Trimming cost V 3 bases and J 7 bases; bases outside gene matches: 4. Germline values: CDR1 SGHRS, CDR2 YFSETQ. The CDR3 spans 14 residues. In DNA, the CDR3 is TGCGCCAGCAGCTCGACAGGGGGCGAACAGCCCCAGCATTTT. Translating gives CASSSTGGEQPQHF.

The rearrangement joins TRBV4-2 to TRBJ2-1; perhaps TRBD1 as D (6 bases). The CDR3 sequence is 15 residues long. Trimming left V 8 bases short and J 7 bases short, with 21 bases between. Germline values: CDR1 LGHNA, CDR2 YNFKEQ. The CDR3 spells CASVSGTPGLNEQFF. The CDR3 region has the DNA TGTGCCAGCGTCTCCGGGACACCGGGTCTTAATGAGCAGTTCTTC.

The V gene is TRBV20-1, the J gene TRBJ1-5; possible D gene TRBD1, 6 bases. Germline V CDR1 and CDR2: DFQATT, SNEGSKA (reference sequence). The V and J ends lost 6 bases and 3 bases respectively, with 15 bases between them. This CDR3 is 14 amino acids long. The CDR3, as DNA: TGCAGTGCCCAACCAGGACAGCCCAATCAGCCCCAGCATTTT. As protein: CSAQPGQPNQPQHF.

The J gene is TRBJ1-1, the V gene TRBV20-1; D is unresolved. The V and J ends lost 2 bases and 2 bases respectively, with 9 bases between them. This CDR3 comprises 13 residues. CDR1 is DFQATT, CDR2 SNEGSKA, per germline (reference sequence). CDR3 DNA sequence: TGCAGTGCTAGATCGGAGCTAAACACTGAAGCTTTCTTT. Its protein is CSARSELNTEAFF.